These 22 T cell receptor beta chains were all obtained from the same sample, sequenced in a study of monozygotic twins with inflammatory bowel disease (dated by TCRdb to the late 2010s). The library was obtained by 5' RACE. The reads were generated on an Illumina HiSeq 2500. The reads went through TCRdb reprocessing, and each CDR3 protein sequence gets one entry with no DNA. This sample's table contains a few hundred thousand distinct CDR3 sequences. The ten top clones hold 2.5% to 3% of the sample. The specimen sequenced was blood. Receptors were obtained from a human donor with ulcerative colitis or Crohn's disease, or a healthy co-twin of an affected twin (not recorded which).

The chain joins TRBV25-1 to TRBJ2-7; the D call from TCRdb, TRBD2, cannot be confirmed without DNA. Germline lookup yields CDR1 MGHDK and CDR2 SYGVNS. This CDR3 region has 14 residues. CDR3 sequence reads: CASSVPSGGDEQYF.

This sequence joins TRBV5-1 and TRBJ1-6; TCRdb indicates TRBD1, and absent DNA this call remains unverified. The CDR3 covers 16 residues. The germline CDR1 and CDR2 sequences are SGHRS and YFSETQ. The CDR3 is CASSLGQNVNNSPLHF.

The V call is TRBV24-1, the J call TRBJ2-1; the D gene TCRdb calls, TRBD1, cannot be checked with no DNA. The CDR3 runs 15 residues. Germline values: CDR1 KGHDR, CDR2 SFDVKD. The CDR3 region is CATSGYRGTYNEQFF.

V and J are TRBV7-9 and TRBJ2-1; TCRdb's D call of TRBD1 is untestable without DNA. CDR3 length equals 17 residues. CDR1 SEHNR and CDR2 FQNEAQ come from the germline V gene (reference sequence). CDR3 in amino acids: CASSLGRTVISYNEQFF.

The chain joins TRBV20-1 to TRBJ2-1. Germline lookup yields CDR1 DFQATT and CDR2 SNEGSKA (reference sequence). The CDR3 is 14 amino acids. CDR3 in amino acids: CSARGGNSYNEQFF.

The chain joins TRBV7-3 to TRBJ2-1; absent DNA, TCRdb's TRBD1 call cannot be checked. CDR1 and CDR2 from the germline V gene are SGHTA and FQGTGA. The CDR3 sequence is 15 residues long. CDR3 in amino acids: CASSLSGAGSVEQFF. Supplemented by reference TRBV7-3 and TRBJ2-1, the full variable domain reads GAGVSQTPSNKVTEKGKYVELRCDPISGHTALYWYRQSLGQGPEFLIYFQGTGAADDSGLPNDRFFAVRPEGSVSTLKIQRTERGDSAVYLCASSLSGAGSVEQFFGPGTRLTVL.

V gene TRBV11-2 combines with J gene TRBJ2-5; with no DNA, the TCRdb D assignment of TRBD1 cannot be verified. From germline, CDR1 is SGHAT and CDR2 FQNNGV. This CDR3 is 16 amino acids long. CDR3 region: CASSLGTGGSWETQYF.

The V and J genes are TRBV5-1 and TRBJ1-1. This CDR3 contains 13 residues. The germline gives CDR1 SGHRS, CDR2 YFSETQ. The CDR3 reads CASRFDVTKEAFF.

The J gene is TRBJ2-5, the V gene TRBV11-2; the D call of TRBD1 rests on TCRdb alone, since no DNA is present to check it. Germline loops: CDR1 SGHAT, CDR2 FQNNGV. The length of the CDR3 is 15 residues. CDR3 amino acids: CASSQTTGIPSGQYF.

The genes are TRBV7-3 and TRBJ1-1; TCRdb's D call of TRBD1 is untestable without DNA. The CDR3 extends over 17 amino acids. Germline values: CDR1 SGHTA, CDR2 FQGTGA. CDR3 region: CASSLYGTGTPNTEAFF.

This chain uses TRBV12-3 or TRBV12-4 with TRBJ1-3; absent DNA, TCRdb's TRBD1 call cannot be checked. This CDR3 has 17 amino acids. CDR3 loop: CASSVRTWQSSGNTIYF.

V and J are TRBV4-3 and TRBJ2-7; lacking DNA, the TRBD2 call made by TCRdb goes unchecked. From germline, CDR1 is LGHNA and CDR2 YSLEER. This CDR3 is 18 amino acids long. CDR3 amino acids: CASSQVLAGEGWTYEQYF.

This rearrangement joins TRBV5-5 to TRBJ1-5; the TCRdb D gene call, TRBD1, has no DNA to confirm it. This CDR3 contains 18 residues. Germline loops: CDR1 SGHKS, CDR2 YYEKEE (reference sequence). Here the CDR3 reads CASSLQGTAIYSNQPQHF. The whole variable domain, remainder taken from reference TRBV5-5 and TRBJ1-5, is DAGVTQSPTHLIKTRGQQVTLRCSPISGHKSVSWYQQVLGQGPQFIFQYYEKEERGRGNFPDRFSARQFPNYSSELNVNALLLGDSALYLCASSLQGTAIYSNQPQHFGDGTRLSIL.

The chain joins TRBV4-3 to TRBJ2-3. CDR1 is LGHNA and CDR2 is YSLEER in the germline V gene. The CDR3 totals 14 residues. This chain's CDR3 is CASSQESHTDTQYF.

CDR3 protein: CASSLVVSGGAYEQYF. The V call is TRBV7-2, the J call TRBJ2-7; absent DNA, TCRdb's TRBD2 call cannot be checked. CDR1 is SGHTA, CDR2 FQGNSA, per germline. This CDR3 is 16 amino acids long.

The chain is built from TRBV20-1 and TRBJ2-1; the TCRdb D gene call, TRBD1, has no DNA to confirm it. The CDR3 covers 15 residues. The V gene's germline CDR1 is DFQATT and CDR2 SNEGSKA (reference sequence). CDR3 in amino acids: CSARYSGGGAYEQFF.

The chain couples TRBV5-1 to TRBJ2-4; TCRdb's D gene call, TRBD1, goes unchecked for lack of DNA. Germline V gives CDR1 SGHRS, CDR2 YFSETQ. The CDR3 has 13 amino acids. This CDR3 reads CASSLDGDGIQYF.

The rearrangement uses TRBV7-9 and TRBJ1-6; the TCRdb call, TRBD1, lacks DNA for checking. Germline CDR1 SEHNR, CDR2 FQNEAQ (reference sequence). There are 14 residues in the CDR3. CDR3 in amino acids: CASNRDNYNSPLHF.

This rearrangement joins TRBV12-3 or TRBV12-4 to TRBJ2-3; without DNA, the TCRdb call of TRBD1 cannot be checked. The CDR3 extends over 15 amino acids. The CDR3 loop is CASTKVRGGTDTQYF.

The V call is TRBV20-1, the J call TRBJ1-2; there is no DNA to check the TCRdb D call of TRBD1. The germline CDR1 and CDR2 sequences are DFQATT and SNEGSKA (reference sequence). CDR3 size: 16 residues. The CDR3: CSATPPGGKANYVYTF.

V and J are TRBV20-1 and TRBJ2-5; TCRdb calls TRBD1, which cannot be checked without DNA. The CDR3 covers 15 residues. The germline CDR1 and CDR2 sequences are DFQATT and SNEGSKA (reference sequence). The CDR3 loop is CSARRGGQLQETQYF.

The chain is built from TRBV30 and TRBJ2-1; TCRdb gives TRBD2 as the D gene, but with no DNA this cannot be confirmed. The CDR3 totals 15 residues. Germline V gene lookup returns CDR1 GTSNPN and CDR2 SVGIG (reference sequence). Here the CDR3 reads CAWSVGGGVYNEQFF.